Many counts were recorded for the clone carrying this T cell receptor beta chain. Its antigen is as yet unknown. The data derive from a study of T-cell memory formation after mild COVID-19. Turning to the study itself: Largely, TCR clusters stayed within a single donor.

The study, taken as a whole, reports: The finding that pre-infection memory included some responding clones suggested that cross-reactive memory joined. Clones shrinking between day 15 and 85 showed a balanced CD4/CD8 split, and those that grew later tilted toward CD4+.

Using constant-segment primers, 5'RACE produced TCR alpha and TCR beta cDNA libraries carrying sample barcodes and UMIs. Each CDR3 protein is one row after TCRdb ran MiXCR on the 5' RACE reads. Of approximately 570,000 distinct CDR3 sequences in the sample, 18% were seen once. Germline loops: CDR1 MNHEY, CDR2 SVGEGT. This CDR3 contains 14 residues. V shed 5 bases and J shed 1 base, with 11 bases lying between them. The V call is TRBV6-2 or TRBV6-3, the J call TRBJ2-5; D uncertain. The clonotype comes from an adult woman who had mild COVID-19 (a few samples of this study predate the infection). Cell type and time point are not known. Sequencing input: PBMCs or a T cell subset sorted from them (not recorded which). The CDR3 DNA sequence: TGTGCCAGCAGTCCTAACCATTCCCAAGAGACCCAGTACTTC. Translated, it gives CASSPNHSQETQYF.